This T cell receptor beta chain originates from a study of OX40 agonist ivuxolimab in advanced cancers. On the study more broadly: Enrolled patients in dose escalation had cancers that were hepatocellular carcinoma, melanoma, renal cell or head and neck cancer. General study findings and limits: CD4+ and CD8+ blood T cells expanded clonally by week 6 at 0.1 to 3.0 mg/kg.

Clones were read by immunoSEQ multiplex PCR, and TCRdb kept only the in-frame ones, dropping some. The sample carries roughly 30,000 clones, approximately 91% recorded once. The germline gives CDR1 MGHRA, CDR2 YSYEKL. The V gene end was trimmed by 1 base and the J gene end by 5 bases; junction bases not matched to a gene: 11. This CDR3 comprises 17 residues. On this clone itself: The antigen is unknown.

With baseline, cycle 4 day 1, and cycle 7 day 1 as timepoints, blood was sampled. The chain recombines TRBV4-1 with TRBJ2-5, with 9 bases fitting TRBD2. The sequence derives from an adult with an advanced solid tumor such as melanoma, head and neck, liver or kidney cancer. The material sequenced was CD4+ or CD8+ T cells sorted from blood, taken in a trial of the OX40 agonist ivuxolimab. The CDR3 loop is CASSQVFGGGAFETQYF. In nucleotides, the CDR3 is TGCGCCAGCAGCCAAGTCTTTGGCGGGGGGGCCTTTGAGACCCAGTACTTC.